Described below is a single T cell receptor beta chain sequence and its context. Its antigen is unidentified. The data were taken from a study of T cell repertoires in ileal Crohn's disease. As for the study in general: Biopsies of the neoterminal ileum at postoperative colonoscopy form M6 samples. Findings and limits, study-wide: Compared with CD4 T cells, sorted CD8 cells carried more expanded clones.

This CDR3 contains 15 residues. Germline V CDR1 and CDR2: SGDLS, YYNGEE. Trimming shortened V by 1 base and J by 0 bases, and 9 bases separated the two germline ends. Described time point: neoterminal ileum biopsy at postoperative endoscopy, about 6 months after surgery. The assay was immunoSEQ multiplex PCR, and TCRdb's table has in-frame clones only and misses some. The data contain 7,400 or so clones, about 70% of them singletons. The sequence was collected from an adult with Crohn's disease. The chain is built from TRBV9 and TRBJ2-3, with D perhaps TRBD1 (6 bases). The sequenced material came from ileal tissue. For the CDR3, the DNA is TGTGCCAGCAGCGTACGGACAGCTAGCACAGATACGCAGTATTTT. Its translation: CASSVRTASTDTQYF. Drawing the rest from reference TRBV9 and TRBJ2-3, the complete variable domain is DSGVTQTPKHLITATGQRVTLRCSPRSGDLSVYWYQQSLDQGLQFLIQYYNGEERAKGNILERFSAQQFPDLHSELNLSSLELGDSALYFCASSVRTASTDTQYFGPGTRLTVL.